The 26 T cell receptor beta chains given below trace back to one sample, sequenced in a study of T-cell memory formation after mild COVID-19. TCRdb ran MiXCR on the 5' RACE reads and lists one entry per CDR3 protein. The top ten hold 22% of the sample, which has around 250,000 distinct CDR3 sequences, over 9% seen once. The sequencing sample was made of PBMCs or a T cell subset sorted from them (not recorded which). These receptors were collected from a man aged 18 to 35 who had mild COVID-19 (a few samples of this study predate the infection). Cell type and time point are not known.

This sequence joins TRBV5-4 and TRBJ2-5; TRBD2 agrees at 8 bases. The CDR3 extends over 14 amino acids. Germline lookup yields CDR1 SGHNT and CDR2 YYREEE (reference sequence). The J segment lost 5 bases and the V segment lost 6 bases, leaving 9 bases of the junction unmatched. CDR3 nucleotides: TGTGCCAGCACCACCCGCGGGGGGACGGAGACCCAGTACTTC. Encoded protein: CASTTRGGTETQYF.

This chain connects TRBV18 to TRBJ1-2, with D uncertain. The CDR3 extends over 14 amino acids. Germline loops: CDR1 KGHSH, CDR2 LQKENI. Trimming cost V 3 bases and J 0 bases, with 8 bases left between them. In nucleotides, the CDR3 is TGTGCCAGCTCACCGTTTGCAGCTAACTATGGCTACACCTTC. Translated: CASSPFAANYGYTF.

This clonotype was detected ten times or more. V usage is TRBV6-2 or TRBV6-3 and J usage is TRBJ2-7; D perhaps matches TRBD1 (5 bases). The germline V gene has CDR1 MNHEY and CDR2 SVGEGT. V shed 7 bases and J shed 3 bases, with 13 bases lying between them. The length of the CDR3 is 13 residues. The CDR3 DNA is TGTGCCAGCAAACCCGACAGTTTCTACGAGCAGTACTTC. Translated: CASKPDSFYEQYF.

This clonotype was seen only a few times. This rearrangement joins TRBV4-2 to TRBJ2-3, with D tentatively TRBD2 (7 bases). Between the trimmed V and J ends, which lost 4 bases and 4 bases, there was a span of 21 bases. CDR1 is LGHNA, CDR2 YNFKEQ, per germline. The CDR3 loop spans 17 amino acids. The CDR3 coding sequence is TGTGCCAGCAGCCCCTTCTCTTATGGGGGGGCCGCAGATACGCAGTATTTT. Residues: CASSPFSYGGAADTQYF.

This chain's CDR3 is CASSAQPGTSGGSLSSGANVLTF. In nucleotides, the CDR3 is TGTGCCAGCAGCGCGCAACCCGGGACTAGCGGGGGTTCCTTGTCCTCTGGGGCCAACGTCCTGACTTTC. V usage is TRBV9 and J usage is TRBJ2-6, with 14 positions matching TRBD2. After removal of 3 bases from V and 0 bases from J, the junction contained 17 bases not matched to a gene. The CDR3 runs 23 residues. CDR1 SGDLS and CDR2 YYNGEE come from the germline V gene.

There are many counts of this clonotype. In DNA, the CDR3 is TGTGCCAGCAGCTTAAGGGGCAATCAGCCCCAGCATTTT. It encodes CASSLRGNQPQHF. The rearrangement joins TRBV7-2 to TRBJ1-5, with D hard to call. Trimming left V 2 bases short and J 2 bases short, with 4 bases between. Germline CDR1 reads SGHTA; CDR2 reads FQGNSA. This CDR3 has 13 residues.

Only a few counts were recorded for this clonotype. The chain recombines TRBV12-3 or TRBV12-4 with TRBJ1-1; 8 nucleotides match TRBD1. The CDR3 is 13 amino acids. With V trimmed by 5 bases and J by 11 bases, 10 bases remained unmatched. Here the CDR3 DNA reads TGTGCCAGCAGTCCCGGGACAGGCCGGGGGGCTTTCTTT. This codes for CASSPGTGRGAFF.

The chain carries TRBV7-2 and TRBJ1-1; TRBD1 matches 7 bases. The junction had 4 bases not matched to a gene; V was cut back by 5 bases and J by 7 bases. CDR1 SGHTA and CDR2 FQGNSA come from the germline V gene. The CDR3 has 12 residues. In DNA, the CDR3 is TGTGCCAGCAGCAAGACAGGGCATGAAGCTTTCTTT. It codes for CASSKTGHEAFF.

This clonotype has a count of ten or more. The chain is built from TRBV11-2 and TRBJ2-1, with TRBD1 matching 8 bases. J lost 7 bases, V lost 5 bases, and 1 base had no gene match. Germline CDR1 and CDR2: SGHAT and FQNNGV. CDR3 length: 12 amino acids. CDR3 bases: TGTGCCAGCAGCACAGGGGGGAATGAGCAGTTCTTC. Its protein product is CASSTGGNEQFF.

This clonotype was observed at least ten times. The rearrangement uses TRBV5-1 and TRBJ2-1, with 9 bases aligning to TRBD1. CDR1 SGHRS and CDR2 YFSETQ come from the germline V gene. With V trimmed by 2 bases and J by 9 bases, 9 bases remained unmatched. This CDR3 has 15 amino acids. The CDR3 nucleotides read TGCGCCAGCAGCTTTAGGGGACAGGGTACCGGTGAGCAGTTCTTC. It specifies CASSFRGQGTGEQFF.

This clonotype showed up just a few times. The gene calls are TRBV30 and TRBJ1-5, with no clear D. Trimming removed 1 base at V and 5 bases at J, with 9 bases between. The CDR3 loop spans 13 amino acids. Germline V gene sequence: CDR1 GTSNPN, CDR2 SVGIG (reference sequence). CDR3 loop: CAWSAGNDQPQHF. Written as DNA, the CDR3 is TGTGCCTGGAGTGCGGGGAATGATCAGCCCCAGCATTTT. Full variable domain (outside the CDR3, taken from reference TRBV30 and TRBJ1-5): SQTIHQWPATLVQPVGSPLSLECTVEGTSNPNLYWYRQAAGRGLQLLFYSVGIGQISSEVPQNLSASRPQDRQFILSSKKLLLSDSGFYLCAWSAGNDQPQHFGDGTRLSIL.

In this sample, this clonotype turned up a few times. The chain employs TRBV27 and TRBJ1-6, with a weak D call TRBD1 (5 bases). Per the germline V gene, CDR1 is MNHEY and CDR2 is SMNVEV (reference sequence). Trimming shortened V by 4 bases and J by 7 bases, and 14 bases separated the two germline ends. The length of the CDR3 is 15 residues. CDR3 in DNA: TGTGCCAGCAGTTCCCGTGGGGGATACAATTCACCCCTCCACTTT. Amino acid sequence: CASSSRGGYNSPLHF.

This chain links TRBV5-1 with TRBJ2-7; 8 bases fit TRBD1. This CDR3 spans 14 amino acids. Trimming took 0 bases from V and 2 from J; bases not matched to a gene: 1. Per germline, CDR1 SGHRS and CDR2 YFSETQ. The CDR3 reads CASSLEQGAYEQYF. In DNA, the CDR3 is TGCGCCAGCAGCTTGGAACAGGGGGCCTACGAGCAGTACTTC. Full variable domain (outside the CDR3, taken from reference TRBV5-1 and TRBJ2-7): KAGVTQTPRYLIKTRGQQVTLSCSPISGHRSVSWYQQTPGQGLQFLFEYFSETQRNKGNFPGRFSGRQFSNSRSEMNVSTLELGDSALYLCASSLEQGAYEQYFGPGTRLTVT.

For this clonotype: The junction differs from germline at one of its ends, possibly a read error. CDR3 nucleotides: TGCAGTACTAGACCCCGAGTCCTGACAGATACGCAGTATTTT. Its protein is CSTRPRVLTDTQYF. This chain uses TRBV20-1 with TRBJ2-3, with a possible D match to TRBD2 (5 bases). Germline-derived CDR1 and CDR2 are DFQATT and SNEGSKA (reference sequence). The CDR3 sequence is 14 residues long.

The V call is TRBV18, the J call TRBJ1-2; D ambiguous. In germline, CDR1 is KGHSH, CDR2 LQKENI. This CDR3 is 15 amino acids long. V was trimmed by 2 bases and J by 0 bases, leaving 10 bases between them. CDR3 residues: CASSPGGSPNYGYTF. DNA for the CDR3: TGTGCCAGCTCACCAGGTGGCAGCCCTAACTATGGCTACACCTTC.

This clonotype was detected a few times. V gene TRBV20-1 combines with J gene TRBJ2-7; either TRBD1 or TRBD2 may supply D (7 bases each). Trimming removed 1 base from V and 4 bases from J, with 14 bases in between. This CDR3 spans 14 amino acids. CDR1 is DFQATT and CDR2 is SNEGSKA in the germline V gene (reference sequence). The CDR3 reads CSARAGGALYEQYF. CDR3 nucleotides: TGCAGTGCTAGAGCAGGGGGGGCATTATACGAGCAGTACTTC.

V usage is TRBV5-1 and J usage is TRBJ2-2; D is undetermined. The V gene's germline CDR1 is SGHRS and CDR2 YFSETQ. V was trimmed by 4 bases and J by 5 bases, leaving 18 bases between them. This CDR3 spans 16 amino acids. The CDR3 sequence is CASSPPSGVRTGELFF. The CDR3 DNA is TGCGCCAGCAGCCCGCCTAGTGGGGTTCGGACCGGGGAGCTGTTTTTT.

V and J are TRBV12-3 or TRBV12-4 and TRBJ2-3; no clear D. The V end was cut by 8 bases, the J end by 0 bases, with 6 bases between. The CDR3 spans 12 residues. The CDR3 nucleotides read TGTGCCAGCGGGGTAAGCACAGATACGCAGTATTTT. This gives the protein CASGVSTDTQYF.

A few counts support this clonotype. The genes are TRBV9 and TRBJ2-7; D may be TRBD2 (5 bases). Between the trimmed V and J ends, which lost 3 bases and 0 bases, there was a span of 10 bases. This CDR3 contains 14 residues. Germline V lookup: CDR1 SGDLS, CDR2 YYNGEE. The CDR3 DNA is TGTGCCAGCAGCGGGCGTGGGAGCTCCTACGAGCAGTACTTC. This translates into CASSGRGSSYEQYF.

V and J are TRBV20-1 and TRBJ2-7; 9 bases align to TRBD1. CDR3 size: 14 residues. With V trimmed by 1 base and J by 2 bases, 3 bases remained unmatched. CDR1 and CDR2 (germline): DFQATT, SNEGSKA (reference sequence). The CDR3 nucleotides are TGCAGTGCTAGAGCCCACAGGGGGCCCTACGAGCAGTACGTC. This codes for CSARAHRGPYEQYV.

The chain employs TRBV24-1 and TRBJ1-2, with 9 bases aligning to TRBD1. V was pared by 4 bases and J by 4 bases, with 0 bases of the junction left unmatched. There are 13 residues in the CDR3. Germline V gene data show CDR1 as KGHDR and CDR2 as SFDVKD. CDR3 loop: CATSETGGYGYTF. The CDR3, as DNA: TGTGCCACCAGTGAGACAGGGGGCTATGGCTACACCTTC.

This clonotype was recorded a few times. The chain's CDR3 is CAWKPPAGYEQYF. The CDR3 bases are TGTGCCTGGAAACCCCCGGCGGGCTACGAGCAGTACTTC. The rearrangement links TRBV30 to TRBJ2-7; possibly TRBD2 for D (5 bases). The CDR3 sequence is 13 residues long. V shed 4 bases and J shed 3 bases, with 13 bases lying between them. Germline-derived CDR1 and CDR2 are GTSNPN and SVGIG (reference sequence).

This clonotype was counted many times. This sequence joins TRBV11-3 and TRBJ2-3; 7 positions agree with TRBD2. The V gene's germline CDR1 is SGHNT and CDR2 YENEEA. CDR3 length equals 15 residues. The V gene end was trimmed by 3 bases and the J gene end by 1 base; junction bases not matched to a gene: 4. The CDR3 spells CASSLGGARTDTQYF. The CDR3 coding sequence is TGTGCCAGCAGCTTGGGAGGGGCTCGCACAGATACGCAGTATTTT.

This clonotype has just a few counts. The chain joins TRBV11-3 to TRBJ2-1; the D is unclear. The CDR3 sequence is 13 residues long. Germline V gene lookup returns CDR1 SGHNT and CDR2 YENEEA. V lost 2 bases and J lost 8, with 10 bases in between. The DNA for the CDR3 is TGTGCCAGCAGCTTAAGAGAAGGCGATGAGCAGTTCTTC. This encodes CASSLREGDEQFF.

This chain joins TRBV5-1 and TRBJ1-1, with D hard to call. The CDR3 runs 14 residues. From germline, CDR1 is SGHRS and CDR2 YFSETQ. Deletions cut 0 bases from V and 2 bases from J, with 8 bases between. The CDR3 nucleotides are TGCGCCAGCAGCTTGGAATACGGAAACACTGAAGCTTTCTTT. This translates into CASSLEYGNTEAFF.

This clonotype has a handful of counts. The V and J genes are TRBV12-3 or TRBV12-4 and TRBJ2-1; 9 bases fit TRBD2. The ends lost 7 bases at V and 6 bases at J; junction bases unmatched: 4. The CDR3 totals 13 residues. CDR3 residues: CASTPAGGNEQFF. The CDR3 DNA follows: TGTGCCAGCACCCCAGCGGGGGGCAATGAGCAGTTCTTC.